A single sample gave rise to the 8 T cell receptor beta chains below, sequenced in a study of cytomegalovirus exposure and HLA in healthy donors. 13 Jbeta primers and 60 Vbeta primers were used for the PCR. Libraries were prepared by immunoSEQ multiplex PCR; TCRdb keeps only in-frame clonotypes and omits some of them. The sample lists roughly 120,000 clones, over 60% occurring once. Source material: PBMCs. The receptors were sampled from a young man in good health and CMV-seronegative.

In this sample, this clone turned up a few times. V and J are TRBV5-1 and TRBJ2-1; 13 bases map to TRBD2. The length of the CDR3 is 16 residues. CDR1 and CDR2 from the germline V gene are SGHRS and YFSETQ. V was pared by 4 bases and J by 7 bases, with 8 bases of the junction left unmatched. The CDR3 coding sequence is TGCGCCAGCAGCACCGGACTAGCGGGAGTATCAAATGAGCAGTTCTTC. Translation: CASSTGLAGVSNEQFF.

The genes are TRBV11-1 and TRBJ2-1, with D perhaps matching TRBD1 (6 bases). V was clipped by 6 bases and J by 9 bases, with 18 bases between them. This CDR3 region has 14 residues. Per the germline V gene, CDR1 is SGHAT and CDR2 is FQDESV (reference sequence). The CDR3 region has the DNA TGTGCCAGCAGAGAGGGGCATGGGGGCGTTGAGCAGTTCTTC. It codes for CASREGHGGVEQFF.

This clone was seen more than once but under ten times. The sample has other DNA sequences that encode this CDR3 too. The chain joins TRBV6-5 to TRBJ2-1; D is perhaps TRBD1 (6 bases). This CDR3 is 13 amino acids long. Trimming took 0 bases from V and 9 from J, leaving 9 bases between them. Looked up from germline, CDR1 is MNHEY and CDR2 is SVGAGI. CDR3 region: CASSYSQGGEQFF. CDR3 DNA sequence: TGTGCCAGCAGTTACTCACAGGGTGGTGAGCAGTTCTTC.

This chain joins TRBV9 and TRBJ1-1, with 9 bases that match TRBD1. V was clipped by 5 bases and J by 5 bases; unmatched bases: 13. CDR3 length: 16 amino acids. CDR1 and CDR2 (germline): SGDLS, YYNGEE. CDR3: CASSGITGGEGTEAFF. The CDR3 DNA reads as TGTGCCAGCAGTGGGATCACAGGGGGCGAGGGGACTGAAGCTTTCTTT.

The CDR3, as DNA: TGTGCCAGCAGCCCTCAGGGCGGACAGGGGTTAGAGCAGTACTTC. Protein product: CASSPQGGQGLEQYF. The rearrangement joins TRBV7-2 to TRBJ2-7, with TRBD1 identical over 9 bases. The CDR3 has 15 amino acids. With 5 bases clipped from V and 7 bases from J, the junction kept 12 bases outside the gene matches. Germline V gene sequence: CDR1 SGHTA, CDR2 FQGNSA.

V is TRBV30 and J is TRBJ1-4, with 8 positions matching TRBD1. The CDR3 length is 15 residues. Losses at the gene ends were 3 bases for V and 0 bases for J; bases not matched to a gene: 3. Germline assignment: CDR1 GTSNPN and CDR2 SVGIG (reference sequence). The CDR3 DNA is TGTGCCTGGAGCGCACAGGGGGCAACTAATGAAAAACTGTTTTTT. This sequence encodes CAWSAQGATNEKLFF.

This clone was found a few times. The CDR3 spells CASSETQNDYYGYTF. CDR3 DNA: TGTGCCAGCAGTGAGACACAGAACGATTACTATGGCTACACCTTC. V and J are TRBV2 and TRBJ1-2, with unresolved D. The V end was cut by 3 bases, the J end by 3 bases, with 14 bases between. The CDR3 consists of 15 residues. CDR1 SNHLY and CDR2 FYNNEI come from the germline V gene.

CDR3 sequence: CASSPSGRDTQYF. The DNA of the CDR3 is TGTGCCAGCAGCCCTAGCGGGAGAGATACGCAGTATTTT. The V and J genes are TRBV11-2 and TRBJ2-3, with TRBD2 matching 10 bases. This CDR3 spans 13 amino acids. The J segment lost 5 bases and the V segment lost 5 bases, leaving 1 base of the junction unmatched. Per germline, CDR1 SGHAT and CDR2 FQNNGV.